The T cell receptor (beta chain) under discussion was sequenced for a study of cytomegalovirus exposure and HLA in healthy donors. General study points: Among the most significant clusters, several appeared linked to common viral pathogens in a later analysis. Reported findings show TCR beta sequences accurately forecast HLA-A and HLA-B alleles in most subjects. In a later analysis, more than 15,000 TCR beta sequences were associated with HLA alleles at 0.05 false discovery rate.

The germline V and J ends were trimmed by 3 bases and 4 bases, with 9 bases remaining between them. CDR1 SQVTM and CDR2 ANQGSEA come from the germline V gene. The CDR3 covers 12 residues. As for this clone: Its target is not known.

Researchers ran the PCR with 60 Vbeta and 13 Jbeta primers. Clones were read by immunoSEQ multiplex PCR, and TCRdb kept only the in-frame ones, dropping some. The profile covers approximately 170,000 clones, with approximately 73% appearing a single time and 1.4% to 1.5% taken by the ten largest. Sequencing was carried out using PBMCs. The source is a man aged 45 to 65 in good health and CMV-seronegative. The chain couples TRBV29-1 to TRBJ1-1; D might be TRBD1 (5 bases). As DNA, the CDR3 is TGCAGCGTTGACAGGGCAGTCACTGAAGCTTTCTTT. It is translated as CSVDRAVTEAFF.